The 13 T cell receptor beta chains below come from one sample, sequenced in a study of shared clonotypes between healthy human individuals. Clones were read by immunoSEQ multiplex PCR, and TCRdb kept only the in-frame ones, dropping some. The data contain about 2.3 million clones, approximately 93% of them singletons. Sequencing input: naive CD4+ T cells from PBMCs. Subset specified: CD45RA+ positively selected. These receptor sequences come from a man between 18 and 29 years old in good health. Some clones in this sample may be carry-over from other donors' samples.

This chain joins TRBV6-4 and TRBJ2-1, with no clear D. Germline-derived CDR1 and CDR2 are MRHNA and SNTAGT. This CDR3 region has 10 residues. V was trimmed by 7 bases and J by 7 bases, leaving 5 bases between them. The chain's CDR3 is CASKGNEQFF. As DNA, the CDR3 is TGTGCCAGCAAAGGGAATGAGCAGTTCTTC.

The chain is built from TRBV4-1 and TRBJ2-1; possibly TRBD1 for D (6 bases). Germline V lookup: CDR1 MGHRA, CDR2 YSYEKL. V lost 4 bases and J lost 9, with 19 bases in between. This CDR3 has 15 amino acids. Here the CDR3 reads CASSRPMTGVSEQFF. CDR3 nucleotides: TGCGCCAGCAGCCGTCCGATGACAGGTGTGAGTGAGCAGTTCTTC.

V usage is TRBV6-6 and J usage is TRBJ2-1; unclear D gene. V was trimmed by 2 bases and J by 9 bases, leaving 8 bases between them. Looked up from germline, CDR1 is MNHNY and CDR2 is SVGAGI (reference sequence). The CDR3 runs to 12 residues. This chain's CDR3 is CASSYEGIEQFF. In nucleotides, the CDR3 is TGTGCCAGCAGTTACGAAGGCATTGAGCAGTTCTTC.

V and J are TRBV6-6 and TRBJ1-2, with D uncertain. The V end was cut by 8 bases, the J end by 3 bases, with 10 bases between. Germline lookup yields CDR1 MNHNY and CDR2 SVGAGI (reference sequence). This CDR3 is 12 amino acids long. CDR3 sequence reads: CASQAADYGYTF. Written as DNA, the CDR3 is TGTGCCAGCCAGGCGGCGGACTATGGCTACACCTTC.

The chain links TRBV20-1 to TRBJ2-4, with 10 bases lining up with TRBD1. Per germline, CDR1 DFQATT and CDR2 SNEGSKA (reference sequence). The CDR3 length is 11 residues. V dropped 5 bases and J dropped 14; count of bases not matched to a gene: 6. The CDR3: CSAHQTGGEYF. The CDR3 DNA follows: TGCAGTGCTCATCAGACAGGGGGCGAGTACTTC.

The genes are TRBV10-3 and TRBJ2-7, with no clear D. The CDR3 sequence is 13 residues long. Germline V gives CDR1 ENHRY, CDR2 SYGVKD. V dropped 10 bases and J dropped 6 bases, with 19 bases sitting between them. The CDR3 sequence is CATKDVGILEQYF. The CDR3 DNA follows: TGTGCCACGAAAGATGTGGGGATACTCGAGCAGTACTTC.

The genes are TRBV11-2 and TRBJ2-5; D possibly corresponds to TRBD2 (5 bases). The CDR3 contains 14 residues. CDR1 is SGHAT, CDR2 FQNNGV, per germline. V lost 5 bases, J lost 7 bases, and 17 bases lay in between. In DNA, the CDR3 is TGTGCCAGCAGCGGCGGGCTCCGCGAAGGGACCCAGTACTTC. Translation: CASSGGLREGTQYF.

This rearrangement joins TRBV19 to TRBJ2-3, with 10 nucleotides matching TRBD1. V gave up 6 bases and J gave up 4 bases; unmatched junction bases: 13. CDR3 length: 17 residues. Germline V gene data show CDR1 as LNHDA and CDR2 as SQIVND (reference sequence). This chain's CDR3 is CASRHPRDRGNADTQYF. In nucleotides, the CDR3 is TGTGCCAGTAGACACCCACGGGACAGGGGAAACGCAGATACGCAGTATTTT.

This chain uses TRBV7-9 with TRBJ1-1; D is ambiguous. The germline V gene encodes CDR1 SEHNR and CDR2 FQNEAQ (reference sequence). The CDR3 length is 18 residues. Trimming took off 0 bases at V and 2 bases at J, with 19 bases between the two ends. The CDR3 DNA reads TGTGCCAGCAGCTTAGCTCCATTGCGGGGAAAGATAAACACTGAAGCTTTCTTT. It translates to CASSLAPLRGKINTEAFF.

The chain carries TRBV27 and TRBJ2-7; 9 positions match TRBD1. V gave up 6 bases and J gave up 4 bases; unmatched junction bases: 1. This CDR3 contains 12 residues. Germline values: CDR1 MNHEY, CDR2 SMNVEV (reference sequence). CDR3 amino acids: CASRGQGYEQYF. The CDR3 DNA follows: TGTGCCAGCAGGGGACAGGGTTACGAGCAGTACTTC.

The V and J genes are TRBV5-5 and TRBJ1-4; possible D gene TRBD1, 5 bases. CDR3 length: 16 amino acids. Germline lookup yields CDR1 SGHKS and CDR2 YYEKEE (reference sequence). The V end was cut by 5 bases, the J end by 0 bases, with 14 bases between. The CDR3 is CASRTRGDATNEKLFF. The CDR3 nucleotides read TGTGCCAGCAGGACCCGGGGGGATGCAACTAATGAAAAACTGTTTTTT.

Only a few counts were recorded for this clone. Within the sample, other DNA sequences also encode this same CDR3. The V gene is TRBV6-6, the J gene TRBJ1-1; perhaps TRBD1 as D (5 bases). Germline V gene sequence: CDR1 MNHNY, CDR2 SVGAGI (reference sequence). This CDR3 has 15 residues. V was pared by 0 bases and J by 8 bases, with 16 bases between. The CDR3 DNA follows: TGTGCCAGCAGTTACTCCCCGCCCCAGGGTACCGAAGCTTTCTTT. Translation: CASSYSPPQGTEAFF.

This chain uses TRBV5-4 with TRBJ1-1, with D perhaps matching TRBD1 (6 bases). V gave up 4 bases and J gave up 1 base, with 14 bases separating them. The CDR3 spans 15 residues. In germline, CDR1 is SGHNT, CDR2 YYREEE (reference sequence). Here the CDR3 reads CASSHPQQGNTEAFF. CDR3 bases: TGTGCCAGCAGCCACCCACAACAGGGGAACACTGAAGCTTTCTTT.